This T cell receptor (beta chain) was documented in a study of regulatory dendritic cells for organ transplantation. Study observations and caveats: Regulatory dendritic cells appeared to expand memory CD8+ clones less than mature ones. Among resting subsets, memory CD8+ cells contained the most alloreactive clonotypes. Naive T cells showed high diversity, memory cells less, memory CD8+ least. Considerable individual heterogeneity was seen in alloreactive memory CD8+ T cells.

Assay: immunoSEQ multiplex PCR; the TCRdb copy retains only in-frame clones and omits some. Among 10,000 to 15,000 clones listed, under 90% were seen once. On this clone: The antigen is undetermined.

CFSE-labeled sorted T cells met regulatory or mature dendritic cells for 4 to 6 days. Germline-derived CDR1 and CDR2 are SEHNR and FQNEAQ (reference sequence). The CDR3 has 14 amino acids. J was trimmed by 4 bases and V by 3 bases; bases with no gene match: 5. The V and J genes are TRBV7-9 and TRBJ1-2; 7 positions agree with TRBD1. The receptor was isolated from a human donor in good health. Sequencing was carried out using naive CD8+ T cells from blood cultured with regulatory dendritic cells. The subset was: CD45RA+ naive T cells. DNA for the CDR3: TGTGCCAGCAGCTTCCTCCGGGACAGCTATGGCTACACCTTC. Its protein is CASSFLRDSYGYTF.